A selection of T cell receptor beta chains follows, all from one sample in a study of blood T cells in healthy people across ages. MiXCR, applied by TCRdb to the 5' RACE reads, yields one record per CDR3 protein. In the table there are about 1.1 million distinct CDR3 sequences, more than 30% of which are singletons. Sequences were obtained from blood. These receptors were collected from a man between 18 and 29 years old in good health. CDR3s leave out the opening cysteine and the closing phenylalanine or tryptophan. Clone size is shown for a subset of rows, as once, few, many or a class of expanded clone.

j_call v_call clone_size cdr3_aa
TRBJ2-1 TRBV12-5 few ASGPQGRVNEQF
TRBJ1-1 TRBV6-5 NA ASSYSPPGTGDPAF
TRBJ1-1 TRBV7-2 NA ASSPTGQGMDTEAF
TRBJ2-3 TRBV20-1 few SASLRWGLGRTDTQY
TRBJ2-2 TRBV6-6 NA ASSRQGYDTGELF
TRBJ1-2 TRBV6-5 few ASSYTLGTNYGYT
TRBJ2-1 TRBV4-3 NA ASSQETGPPDGVSYNGQF
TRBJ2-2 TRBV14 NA ASSQTLDGELF
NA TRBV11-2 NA ASSLEDSRTAEQY
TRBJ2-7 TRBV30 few AWRNSPYEQY
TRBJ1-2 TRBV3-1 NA ASQGQYGYT
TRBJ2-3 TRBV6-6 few ASSYRAGKTDTQY
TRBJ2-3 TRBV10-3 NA AISESASDLTDTQY
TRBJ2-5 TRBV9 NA ASSVGRQVEETQY
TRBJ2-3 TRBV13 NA ASSLVQNTDTQY
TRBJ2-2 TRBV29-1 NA SGDGPSGELF
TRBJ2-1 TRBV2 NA ASSVGQGGYNKQF
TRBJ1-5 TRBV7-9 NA ASSSQGKGNQPQH
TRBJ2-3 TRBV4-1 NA ASSLPISGGTDTQY
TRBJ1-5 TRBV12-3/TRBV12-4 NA ASSLRAGGQPQH
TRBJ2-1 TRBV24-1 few ATSEGASPNNEQF
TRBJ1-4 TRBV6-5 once ASSSVGRSKEKLF
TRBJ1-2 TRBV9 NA ASSVGGRTLSNYGYT
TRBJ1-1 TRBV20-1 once GGGTGREAF
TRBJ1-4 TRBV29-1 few SVRGTGLEKLF
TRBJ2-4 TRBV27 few ASSLRGGVGEQY
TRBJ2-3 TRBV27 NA ASSLKGGRRTDTQY
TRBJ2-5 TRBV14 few ASSKAGSPYQETQY
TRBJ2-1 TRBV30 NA AWSVQGNEQF
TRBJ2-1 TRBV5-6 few ASSYRDRGSYNEQF
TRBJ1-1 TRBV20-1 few SANEQGTEAF
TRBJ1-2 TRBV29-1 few SFAQGGGYT
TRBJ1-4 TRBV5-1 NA ASSDPGQHNEKLF
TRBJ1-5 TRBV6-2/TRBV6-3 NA ASSYVYQPQH
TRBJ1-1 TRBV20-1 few SARLGSLGTEAF